Shown below are 13 T cell receptor beta chains from a single sample sequenced in a study of beta chain features in type 1 diabetes. All of the isolated RNA was reverse transcribed, so expressed TCRB transcripts were sequenced. TCRdb's copy holds only in-frame clones and misses some; the assay was immunoSEQ multiplex PCR. The repertoire holds 500,000 to 700,000 clones, with less than 20% as singletons. The sample comprised naive CD4+ T cells from blood. The receptors come from a man aged 18-30 years in good health.

V and J are TRBV5-1 and TRBJ2-7, with D perhaps TRBD1 or TRBD2 (5 bases each). Trimming stripped 4 bases from V and 2 bases from J, with 13 bases between. Germline V gene data show CDR1 as SGHRS and CDR2 as YFSETQ. The CDR3 contains 14 residues. CDR3 nucleotide sequence: TGCGCCAGCAGCGGGTACGGGACGGCCTACGAGCAGTACTTC. It specifies CASSGYGTAYEQYF.

This clone was detected only a few times. V gene TRBV30 combines with J gene TRBJ1-4, with a weak D call TRBD1 (6 bases). Germline CDR1 GTSNPN, CDR2 SVGIG (reference sequence). V was clipped by 0 bases and J by 7 bases, with 12 bases between them. This CDR3 is built from 14 residues. This chain's CDR3 is CAWSVTGRGEKLFF. In DNA, the CDR3 is TGTGCCTGGAGTGTTACAGGGAGGGGTGAAAAACTGTTTTTT.

The gene calls are TRBV7-8 and TRBJ1-2, with D possibly matching TRBD1 (5 bases). The CDR3 totals 11 residues. Trimming left V 8 bases short and J 6 bases short, with 10 bases between. CDR1 and CDR2 (germline): SGHVS, FQNEAQ. The CDR3 here is CASSGTDGYTF. Here the CDR3 DNA reads TGTGCCAGCTCCGGGACGGATGGCTACACCTTC.

The table lists this clone with a few counts. The chain recombines TRBV21-1 with TRBJ1-5. TRBV21-1 is an annotated pseudogene. The length of the CDR3 is 13 residues. CDR3: CASSKVKNQPQHF. The DNA for the CDR3 is TGTGCCAGCAGCAAAGTAAAGAATCAGCCCCAGCATTTT.

The rearrangement uses TRBV2 and TRBJ2-1, with 9 bases identical to TRBD2. The CDR3 is made up of 14 amino acids. Germline V CDR1 and CDR2: SNHLY, FYNNEI. Unmatched junction bases numbered 5, after V lost 6 bases and J lost 5 bases. CDR3 loop: CASRGLAWNNEQFF. As DNA, the CDR3 is TGTGCCAGCAGGGGACTAGCCTGGAACAATGAGCAGTTCTTC.

This clone was detected a few times. The chain joins TRBV18 to TRBJ2-7; maybe TRBD1 (6 bases). CDR3 length: 13 residues. V lost 6 bases and J 0 bases, leaving 9 bases between the germline ends. The germline V gene has CDR1 KGHSH and CDR2 LQKENI. CDR3 sequence: CASSLDSSYEQYF. The CDR3 DNA reads TGTGCCAGCTCCCTGGACAGCTCCTACGAGCAGTACTTC. The full variable domain, with the rest looked up from reference TRBV18 and TRBJ2-7, is NAGVMQNPRHLVRRRGQEARLRCSPMKGHSHVYWYRQLPEEGLKFMVYLQKENIIDESGMPKERFSAEFPKEGPSILRIQQVVRGDSAAYFCASSLDSSYEQYFGPGTRLTVT.

This clone turned up a few times. This rearrangement joins TRBV5-1 to TRBJ2-7; 10 positions match TRBD1. The V and J ends lost 7 bases and 4 bases, in that order; junction bases with no gene match: 5. Germline CDR1 is SGHRS and CDR2 is YFSETQ. The CDR3 extends over 13 amino acids. The CDR3 nucleotides are TGCGCCAGCCGGCGGACAGGGGGTTACGAGCAGTACTTC. As protein: CASRRTGGYEQYF.

The DNA of the CDR3 is TGTGCCAGCAGTAGCGGGACGGCAGATACGCAGTATTTT. Amino acids: CASSSGTADTQYF. V and J are TRBV28 and TRBJ2-3; the match to TRBD2 covers 7 bases. This CDR3 comprises 13 residues. V lost 5 bases to trimming and J lost 4 bases; unmatched junction nucleotides: 3. CDR1 and CDR2 (germline): MDHEN, SYDVKM.

The genes are TRBV11-1 and TRBJ2-1; tentatively, D is TRBD1 or TRBD2 (6 bases each). With 5 bases removed from V and 0 bases from J, the gap between germline ends came to 11 bases. CDR3 size: 15 residues. Germline V CDR1 and CDR2: SGHAT, FQDESV (reference sequence). The CDR3: CASSQGRSSYNEQFF. The DNA of the CDR3 is TGTGCCAGCAGCCAGGGGAGGAGCTCCTACAATGAGCAGTTCTTC.

This clone has just a few counts. The V call is TRBV9, the J call TRBJ1-1; no clear D. This CDR3 has 16 amino acids. The germline V gene has CDR1 SGDLS and CDR2 YYNGEE. Trimming removed 0 bases from V and 11 bases from J, with 23 bases in between. The CDR3, as DNA: TGTGCCAGCAGCGTAGCTGGATCGGGAGATGGTATGACGGCTTTCTTT. Amino acids: CASSVAGSGDGMTAFF.

J is TRBJ2-7 and V is TRBV11-3; 9 nucleotides match TRBD1. With V trimmed by 1 base and J by 1 base, 2 bases remained unmatched. This CDR3 is 15 amino acids long. Germline CDR1 is SGHNT and CDR2 is YENEEA. CDR3 coding DNA: TGTGCCAGCAGCTTAGGGACAGGGGATTCCTACGAGCAGTACTTC. The encoded protein is CASSLGTGDSYEQYF.

This clone has only a few counts. The same CDR3 can be traced to other DNA sequences in this sample. This chain uses TRBV7-9 with TRBJ1-5; the D gene is possibly TRBD1 (6 bases). The CDR3 extends over 15 amino acids. The germline V gene has CDR1 SEHNR and CDR2 FQNEAQ (reference sequence). Trimming left V 5 bases short and J 2 bases short, with 13 bases between. The CDR3 DNA reads TGTGCCAGCAGCCCCCCAGGGGACGGCAATCAGCCCCAGCATTTT. Its translation is CASSPPGDGNQPQHF.

The gene calls are TRBV4-3 and TRBJ1-2; unclear D gene. CDR1 is LGHNA and CDR2 is YSLEER in the germline V gene. This CDR3 region has 13 residues. Trimming pared 0 bases from V and 8 bases from J, leaving 10 bases between. Here the CDR3 reads CASSQEGGRGYTF. CDR3 sequence (DNA): TGCGCCAGCAGCCAAGAAGGAGGTAGGGGCTACACCTTC.